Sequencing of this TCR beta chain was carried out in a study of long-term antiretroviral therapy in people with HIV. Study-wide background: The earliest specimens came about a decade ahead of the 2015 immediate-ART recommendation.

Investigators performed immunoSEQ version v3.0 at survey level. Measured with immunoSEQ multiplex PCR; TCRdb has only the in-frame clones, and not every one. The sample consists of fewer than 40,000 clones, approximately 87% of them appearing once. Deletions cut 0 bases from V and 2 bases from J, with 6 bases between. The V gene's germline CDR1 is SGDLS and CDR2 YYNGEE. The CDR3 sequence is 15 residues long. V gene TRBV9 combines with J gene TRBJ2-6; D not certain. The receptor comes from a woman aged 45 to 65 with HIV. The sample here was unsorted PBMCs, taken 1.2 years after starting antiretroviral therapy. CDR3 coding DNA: TGTGCCAGCAGCGTAGTAAAAGCTGGGGCCAACGTCCTGACTTTC. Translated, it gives CASSVVKAGANVLTF.